Listed below are T cell receptor beta chains from one sample, sequenced in a study of shared clonotypes between healthy human individuals. The data were produced by immunoSEQ multiplex PCR, yet TCRdb's version contains in-frame clones alone and is incomplete. Counted here are 700,000 or so clones, more than 70% occurring once; the ten biggest clones make up about 1.7%. The sample consisted of memory CD4+ T cells sorted from blood. The receptor set was obtained from a woman in her 30s in good health. Both conserved end residues are part of each CDR3. A D gene is named only where the DNA matches it firmly. The size field is filled for only some rows; it gives once, few, many or a size class.

TRBV7-2	NA	14	TRBJ2-3	NA	CASSSGPSADTQYF	TGTGCCAGCAGCTCTGGTCCTAGCGCAGATACGCAGTATTTT
TRBV11-2	NA	17	TRBJ2-6	NA	CASSLASGRSGANVLTF	TGTGCCAGCAGCTTAGCTTCGGGACGCTCTGGGGCCAACGTCCTGACTTTC
TRBV5-5	NA	13	TRBJ2-1	NA	CASTLTAYNEQFF	TGTGCCAGCACCCTTACAGCTTACAATGAGCAGTTCTTC
TRBV19	TRBD2	14	TRBJ2-1	many	CASSRHLAVNEQFF	TGTGCCAGTAGTAGACATCTAGCGGTGAATGAGCAGTTCTTC
TRBV6-5	NA	13	TRBJ1-1	NA	CASSYEGLTEAFF	TGTGCCAGCAGTTACGAAGGTTTAACGGAAGCTTTCTTT
TRBV18	TRBD2	13	TRBJ2-5	once	CASSPQRGETQYF	TGTGCCAGCTCACCCCAGCGGGGGGAGACCCAGTACTTC
TRBV28	NA	13	TRBJ2-7	few	CASTNPGVYEQYF	TGTGCCAGCACGAACCCGGGGGTCTACGAGCAGTACTTC
TRBV2	NA	13	TRBJ1-5	NA	CASRFDQNQPQHF	TGTGCCAGCAGGTTCGACCAGAATCAGCCCCAGCATTTT
TRBV6-5	TRBD1	14	TRBJ1-2	NA	CASSYSTGIEGYTF	TGTGCCAGCAGTTACTCGACAGGGATTGAGGGCTACACCTTC
TRBV5-8	TRBD2	16	TRBJ2-3	NA	CASSLGGRWDTDTQYF	TGTGCCAGCAGCTTGGGCGGGAGGTGGGACACAGATACGCAGTATTTT
TRBV2	NA	13	TRBJ1-2	NA	CASSPQDRSPYTF	TGTGCCAGCAGTCCACAAGACAGGAGCCCGTACACCTTC
TRBV5-4	TRBD1	14	TRBJ2-3	few	CASNRDRGTDTQYF	TGTGCCAGCAACCGGGACAGGGGCACAGATACGCAGTATTTT
TRBV28	TRBD2	15	TRBJ2-1	NA	CASGTPGLANNEQFF	TGTGCCAGCGGAACCCCGGGACTAGCTAATAATGAGCAGTTCTTC
TRBV30	NA	14	TRBJ2-7	once	CAWHDTGQLYEQYF	TGTGCCTGGCACGACACGGGACAACTCTACGAGCAGTACTTC
TRBV7-2	NA	14	TRBJ2-1	NA	CASSLAPPRNEQFF	TGTGCCAGCAGCTTAGCGCCCCCTCGTAATGAGCAGTTCTTC
TRBV28	TRBD2	15	TRBJ2-7	few	CASRFASGRSYEQYF	TGTGCCAGCAGGTTCGCTAGCGGGAGATCCTACGAGCAGTACTTC
TRBV27	TRBD1	16	TRBJ1-5	NA	CASRALGQGSNQPQHF	TGTGCCAGCAGGGCCCTTGGACAGGGGAGCAATCAGCCCCAGCATTTT
TRBV13	TRBD1	16	TRBJ1-4	few	CASSSAGTGKEEKLFF	TGTGCCAGCAGCTCAGCCGGGACAGGGAAGGAGGAAAAACTGTTTTTT
TRBV5-4	TRBD2	16	TRBJ2-3	NA	CASSAGREAVGDTQYF	TGTGCCAGCAGCGCCGGGCGGGAGGCGGTAGGAGATACGCAGTATTTT
TRBV5-4	NA	15	TRBJ1-2	NA	CASSSNIGANYGYTF	TGTGCCAGCAGCTCGAACATAGGTGCTAACTATGGCTACACCTTC
TRBV7-9	TRBD2	19	TRBJ2-1	NA	CASSLSQPTSGSSYNEQFF	TGTGCCAGCAGCTTATCACAACCTACTAGCGGGAGCTCCTACAATGAGCAGTTCTTC
TRBV4-1	TRBD2	16	TRBJ2-1	NA	CASSQDRRTRGNEQFF	TGCGCCAGCAGCCAAGACCGCCGGACTAGGGGCAATGAGCAGTTCTTC